Listed here are 9 T cell receptor beta chains from one sample, sequenced in a study of identical twins. TCRdb reanalysed the 5' RACE reads using MiXCR and keeps one entry per CDR3 protein. The data hold some 500,000 distinct CDR3 sequences, with around 9.6% observed a single time. The same sample was also used in a study of yellow fever vaccine responses in identical twins.

Sequenced: PBMCs. The origin of the receptors is a woman under 30 in good health.

This clonotype was detected a few times. This sequence joins TRBV7-2 and TRBJ2-5, with 10 bases matching TRBD2. J was trimmed by 7 bases and V by 5 bases; bases with no gene match: 4. The CDR3 covers 13 residues. CDR1 is SGHTA and CDR2 is FQGNSA in the germline V gene. In nucleotides, the CDR3 is TGTGCCAGCAGCGGCCGGACTAGCGGGACCCAGTACTTC. Residues: CASSGRTSGTQYF.

The J gene is TRBJ1-3, the V gene TRBV29-1; possibly TRBD1 for D (6 bases). Germline CDR1 is SQVTM and CDR2 is ANQGSEA. The CDR3 has 16 amino acids. Trimming stripped 6 bases from V and 4 bases from J, with 22 bases between. The DNA of the CDR3 is TGCAGCGTCCGGAAGGGGGGTTCAAACGCGGGAAACACCATATATTTT. Amino acids: CSVRKGGSNAGNTIYF.

Only a few counts were recorded for this clonotype. CDR3 bases: TGTGCCCAGAATGCAGTCGGCTATGGCTACACCTTC. This translates into CAQNAVGYGYTF. The chain carries TRBV30 and TRBJ1-2; the D is unclear. Germline CDR1 reads GTSNPN; CDR2 reads SVGIG (reference sequence). The CDR3 length is 12 residues. Trimming took 8 bases from V and 4 from J, leaving 14 bases between them. Combining the CDR3 with reference TRBV30 and TRBJ1-2 gives the whole variable domain SQTIHQWPATLVQPVGSPLSLECTVEGTSNPNLYWYRQAAGRGLQLLFYSVGIGQISSEVPQNLSASRPQDRQFILSSKKLLLSDSGFYLCAQNAVGYGYTFGSGTRLTVV.

The chain employs TRBV9 and TRBJ2-7; D is unclear. The V gene lost 4 bases and the J gene lost 2 bases, with 19 bases spanning the gap. This CDR3 region has 16 residues. The germline V gene has CDR1 SGDLS and CDR2 YYNGEE. CDR3 in DNA: TGTGCCAGCAGCCCCCGCCTTGCCGGCAGCCCCTACGAGCAGTACTTC. Its protein is CASSPRLAGSPYEQYF.

The rearrangement joins TRBV12-3 or TRBV12-4 to TRBJ2-5; D ambiguous. The ends were cut back, 2 bases at V and 0 bases at J, with 13 bases in the middle. This CDR3 is 16 amino acids long. The CDR3 sequence: CASSLRRESYQETQYF. The DNA of the CDR3 is TGTGCCAGCAGTTTACGGCGCGAATCGTACCAAGAGACCCAGTACTTC.

The table lists this clonotype with a few counts. The genes are TRBV29-1 and TRBJ2-7; 7 bases map to TRBD2. With V trimmed by 7 bases and J by 6 bases, 9 bases remained unmatched. The CDR3 covers 12 residues. The germline gives CDR1 SQVTM, CDR2 ANQGSEA. This chain's CDR3 is CSAGGVRAEQYF. DNA for the CDR3: TGCAGCGCTGGGGGGGTCCGGGCCGAGCAGTACTTC.

This clonotype was recorded a few times. V and J are TRBV9 and TRBJ2-2; TRBD2 aligns across 11 bases. After removal of 4 bases from V and 4 bases from J, the junction contained 6 bases not matched to a gene. The CDR3 sequence is 16 residues long. Germline loops: CDR1 SGDLS, CDR2 YYNGEE. The CDR3 loop reads CASSPFSGGATGELFF. The CDR3 DNA reads TGTGCCAGCAGCCCTTTTAGCGGGGGGGCCACCGGGGAGCTGTTTTTT.

The chain uses TRBV5-1 and TRBJ2-1; D possibly corresponds to TRBD2 (7 bases). V lost 5 bases and J 6 bases, leaving 12 bases between the germline ends. Germline values: CDR1 SGHRS, CDR2 YFSETQ. This CDR3 region has 13 residues. CDR3 loop: CASSRGGANEQFF. In nucleotides, the CDR3 is TGCGCCAGCAGTAGGGGGGGGGCCAATGAGCAGTTCTTC. The full variable domain, its missing parts supplied by reference TRBV5-1 and TRBJ2-1, is KAGVTQTPRYLIKTRGQQVTLSCSPISGHRSVSWYQQTPGQGLQFLFEYFSETQRNKGNFPGRFSGRQFSNSRSEMNVSTLELGDSALYLCASSRGGANEQFFGPGTRLTVL.

This chain uses TRBV24-1 with TRBJ2-3; D unresolved. The CDR3 is made up of 12 amino acids. The germline V and J ends were trimmed by 3 bases and 6 bases, with 6 bases remaining between them. Germline lookup yields CDR1 KGHDR and CDR2 SFDVKD. CDR3 nucleotide sequence: TGTGCCACCAGTGATCCCAGCGATACGCAGTATTTT. This codes for CATSDPSDTQYF.